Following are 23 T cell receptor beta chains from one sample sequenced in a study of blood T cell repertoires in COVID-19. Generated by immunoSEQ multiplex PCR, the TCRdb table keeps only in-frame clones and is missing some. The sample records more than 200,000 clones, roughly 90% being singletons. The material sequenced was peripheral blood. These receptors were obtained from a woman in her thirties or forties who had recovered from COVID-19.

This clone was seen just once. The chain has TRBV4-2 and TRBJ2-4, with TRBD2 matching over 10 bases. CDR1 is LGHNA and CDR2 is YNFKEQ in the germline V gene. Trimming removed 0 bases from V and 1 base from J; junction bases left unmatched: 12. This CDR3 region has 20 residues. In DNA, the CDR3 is TGTGCCAGCAGCCAAGAAGGTCGGGCTAGCGGGGGAACGGCCAAAAACATTCAGTACTTC. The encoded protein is CASSQEGRASGGTAKNIQYF.

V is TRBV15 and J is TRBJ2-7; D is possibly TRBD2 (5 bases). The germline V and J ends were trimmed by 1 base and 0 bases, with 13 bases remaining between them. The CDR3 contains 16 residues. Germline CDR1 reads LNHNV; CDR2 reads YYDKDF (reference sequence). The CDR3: CATSRVQDSFSYEQYF. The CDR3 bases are TGTGCCACCAGCAGAGTCCAGGACTCATTCTCCTACGAGCAGTACTTC.

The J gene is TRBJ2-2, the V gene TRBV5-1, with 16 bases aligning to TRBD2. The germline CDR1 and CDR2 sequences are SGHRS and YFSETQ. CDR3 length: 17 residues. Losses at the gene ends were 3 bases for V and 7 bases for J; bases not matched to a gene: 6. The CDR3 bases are TGCGCCAGCAGCTCCGGGACTAGCGGGGGGGCCGGCGGGGAGCTGTTTTTT. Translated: CASSSGTSGGAGGELFF.

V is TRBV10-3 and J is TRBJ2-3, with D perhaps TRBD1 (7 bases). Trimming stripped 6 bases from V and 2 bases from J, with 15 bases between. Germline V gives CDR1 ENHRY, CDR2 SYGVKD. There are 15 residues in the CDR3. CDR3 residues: CAIRSGGQYTDTQYF. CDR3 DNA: TGTGCCATCAGATCCGGGGGACAGTACACAGATACGCAGTATTTT.

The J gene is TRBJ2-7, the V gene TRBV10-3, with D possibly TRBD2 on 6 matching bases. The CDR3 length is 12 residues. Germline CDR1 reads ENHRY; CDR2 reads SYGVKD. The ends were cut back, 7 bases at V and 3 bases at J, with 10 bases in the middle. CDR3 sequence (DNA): TGTGCCATCAAGCAGGGAGGCTACGAGCAGTACTTC. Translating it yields CAIKQGGYEQYF.

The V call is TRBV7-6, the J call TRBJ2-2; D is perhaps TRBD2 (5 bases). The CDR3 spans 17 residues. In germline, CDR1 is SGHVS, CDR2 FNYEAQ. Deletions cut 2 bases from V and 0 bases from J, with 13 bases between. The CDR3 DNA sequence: TGTGCCAGCAGCTTATTGCCGGGAAACGCGAACACCGGGGAGCTGTTTTTT. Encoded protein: CASSLLPGNANTGELFF. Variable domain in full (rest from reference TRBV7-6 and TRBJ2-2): GAGVSQSPRYKVTKRGQDVALRCDPISGHVSLYWYRQALGQGPEFLTYFNYEAQQDKSGLPNDRFSAERPEGSISTLTIQRTEQRDSAMYRCASSLLPGNANTGELFFGEGSRLTVL.

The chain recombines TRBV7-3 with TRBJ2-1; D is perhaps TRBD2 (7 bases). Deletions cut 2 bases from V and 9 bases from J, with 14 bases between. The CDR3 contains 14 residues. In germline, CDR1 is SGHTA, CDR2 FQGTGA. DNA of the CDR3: TGTGCCAGCAGCTTACTACCGGGGGGCACTGAGCAGTTCTTC. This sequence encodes CASSLLPGGTEQFF.

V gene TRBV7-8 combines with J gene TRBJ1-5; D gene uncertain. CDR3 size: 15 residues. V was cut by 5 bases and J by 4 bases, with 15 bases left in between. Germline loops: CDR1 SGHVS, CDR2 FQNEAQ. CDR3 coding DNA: TGTGCCAGCAGCCGATTAGGCGGGGATAATCAGCCCCAGCATTTT. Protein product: CASSRLGGDNQPQHF. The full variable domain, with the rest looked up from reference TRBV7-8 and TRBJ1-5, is GAGVSQSPRYKVAKRGQDVALRCDPISGHVSLFWYQQALGQGPEFLTYFQNEAQLDKSGLPSDRFFAERPEGSVSTLKIQRTQQEDSAVYLCASSRLGGDNQPQHFGDGTRLSIL.

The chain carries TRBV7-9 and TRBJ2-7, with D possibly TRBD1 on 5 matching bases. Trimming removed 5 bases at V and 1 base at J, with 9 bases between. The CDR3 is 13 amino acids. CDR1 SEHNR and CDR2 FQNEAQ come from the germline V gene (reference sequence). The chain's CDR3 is CASSPTASYEQYF. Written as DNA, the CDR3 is TGTGCCAGCAGCCCGACAGCTTCCTACGAGCAGTACTTC.

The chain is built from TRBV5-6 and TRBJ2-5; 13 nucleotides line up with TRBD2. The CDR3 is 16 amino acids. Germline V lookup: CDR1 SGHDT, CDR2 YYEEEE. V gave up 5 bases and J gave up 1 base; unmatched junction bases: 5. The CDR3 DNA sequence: TGTGCCAGCAGTTATACTAGCGGGGGGGTCCAAGAGACCCAGTACTTC. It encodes CASSYTSGGVQETQYF.

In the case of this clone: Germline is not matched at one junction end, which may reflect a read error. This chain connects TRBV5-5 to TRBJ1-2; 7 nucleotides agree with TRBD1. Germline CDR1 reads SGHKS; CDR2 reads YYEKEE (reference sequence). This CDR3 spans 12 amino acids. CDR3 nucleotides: TGTGCCAGCAGCTTGGCGATGGGGACAGAGCGCTTC. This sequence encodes CASSLAMGTERF.

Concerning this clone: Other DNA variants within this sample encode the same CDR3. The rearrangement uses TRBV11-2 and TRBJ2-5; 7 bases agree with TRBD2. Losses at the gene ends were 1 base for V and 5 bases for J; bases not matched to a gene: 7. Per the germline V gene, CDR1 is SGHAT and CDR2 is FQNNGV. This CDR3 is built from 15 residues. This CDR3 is CASSLVPLGGETQYF. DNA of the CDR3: TGTGCCAGCAGCTTAGTTCCGTTGGGAGGGGAGACCCAGTACTTC.

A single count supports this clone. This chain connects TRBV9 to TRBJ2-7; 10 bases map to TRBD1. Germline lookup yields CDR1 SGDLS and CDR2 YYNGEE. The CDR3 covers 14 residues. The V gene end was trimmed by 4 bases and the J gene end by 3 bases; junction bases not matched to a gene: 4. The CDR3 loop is CASSPRTGGYEQYF. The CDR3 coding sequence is TGTGCCAGCAGCCCCAGGACAGGGGGCTACGAGCAGTACTTC.

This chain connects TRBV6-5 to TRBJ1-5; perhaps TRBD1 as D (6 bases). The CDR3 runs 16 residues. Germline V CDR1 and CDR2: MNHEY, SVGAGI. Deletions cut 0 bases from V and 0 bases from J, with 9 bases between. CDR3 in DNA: TGTGCCAGCAGTTACTCTACAGGGTATAGCAATCAGCCCCAGCATTTT. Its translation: CASSYSTGYSNQPQHF.

CDR3 protein: CASSLSGGGNIQYF. As DNA, the CDR3 is TGTGCCAGCAGCCTGAGCGGGGGCGGAAACATTCAGTACTTC. The chain links TRBV27 to TRBJ2-4, with TRBD2 identical over 8 bases. In germline, CDR1 is MNHEY, CDR2 SMNVEV (reference sequence). The CDR3 has 14 amino acids. V was pared by 6 bases and J by 6 bases, with 7 bases of the junction left unmatched.

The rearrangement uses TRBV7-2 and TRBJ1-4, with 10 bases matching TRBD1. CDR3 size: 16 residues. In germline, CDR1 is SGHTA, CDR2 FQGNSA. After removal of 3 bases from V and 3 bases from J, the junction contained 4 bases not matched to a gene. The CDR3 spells CASSFRTGGANEKLFF. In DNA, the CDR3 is TGTGCCAGCAGCTTTAGGACAGGGGGTGCTAATGAAAAACTGTTTTTT.

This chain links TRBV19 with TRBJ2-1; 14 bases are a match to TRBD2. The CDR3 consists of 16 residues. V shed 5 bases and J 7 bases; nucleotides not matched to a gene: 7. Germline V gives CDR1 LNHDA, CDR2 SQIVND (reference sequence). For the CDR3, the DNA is TGTGCCAGTAGTCCCGAGAGACTAGCGGGGGGGAATGAGCAGTTCTTC. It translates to CASSPERLAGGNEQFF.

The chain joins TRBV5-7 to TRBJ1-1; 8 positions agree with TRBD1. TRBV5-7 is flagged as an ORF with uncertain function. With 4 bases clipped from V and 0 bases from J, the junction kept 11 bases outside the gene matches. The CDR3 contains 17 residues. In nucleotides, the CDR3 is TGTGCCAGCAGCCGGACCGCGGGACAGGATTTGAACACTGAAGCTTTCTTT. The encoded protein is CASSRTAGQDLNTEAFF.

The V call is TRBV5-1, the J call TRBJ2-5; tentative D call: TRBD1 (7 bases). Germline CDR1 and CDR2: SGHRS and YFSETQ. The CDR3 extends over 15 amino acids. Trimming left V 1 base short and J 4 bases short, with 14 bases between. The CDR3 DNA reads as TGCGCCAGCAGCTTGTTGGGTCAGGGGGGAGAGACCCAGTACTTC. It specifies CASSLLGQGGETQYF.

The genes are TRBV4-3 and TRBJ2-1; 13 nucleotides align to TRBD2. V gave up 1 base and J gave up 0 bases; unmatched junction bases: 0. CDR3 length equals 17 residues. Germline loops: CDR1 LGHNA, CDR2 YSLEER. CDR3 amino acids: CASSQGLAGGSYNEQFF. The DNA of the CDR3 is TGCGCCAGCAGCCAAGGACTAGCGGGGGGCTCCTACAATGAGCAGTTCTTC.

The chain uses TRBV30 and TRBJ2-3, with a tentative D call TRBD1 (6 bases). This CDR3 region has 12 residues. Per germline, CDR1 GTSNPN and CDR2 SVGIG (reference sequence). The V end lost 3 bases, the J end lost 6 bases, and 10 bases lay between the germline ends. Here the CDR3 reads CAWSFRGDTQYF. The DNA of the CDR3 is TGTGCCTGGAGCTTCAGGGGCGATACGCAGTATTTT. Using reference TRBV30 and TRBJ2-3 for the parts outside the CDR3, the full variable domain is SQTIHQWPATLVQPVGSPLSLECTVEGTSNPNLYWYRQAAGRGLQLLFYSVGIGQISSEVPQNLSASRPQDRQFILSSKKLLLSDSGFYLCAWSFRGDTQYFGPGTRLTVL.

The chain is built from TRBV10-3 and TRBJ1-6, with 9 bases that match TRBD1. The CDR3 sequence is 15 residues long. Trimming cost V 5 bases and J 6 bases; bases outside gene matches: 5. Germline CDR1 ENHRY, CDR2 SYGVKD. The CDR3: CAISWDRASNSPLHF. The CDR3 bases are TGTGCCATCAGTTGGGACAGGGCCTCTAATTCACCCCTCCACTTT.

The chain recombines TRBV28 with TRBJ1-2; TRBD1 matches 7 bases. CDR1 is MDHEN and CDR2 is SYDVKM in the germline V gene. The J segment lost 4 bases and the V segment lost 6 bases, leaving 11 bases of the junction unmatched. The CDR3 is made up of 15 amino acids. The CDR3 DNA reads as TGTGCCAGCAGGCCCGGGACAGAGACTTTCTATGGCTACACCTTC. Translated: CASRPGTETFYGYTF.